This TCR beta chain was identified during a study of T cells in Graves' hyperthyroidism and ophthalmopathy. This clonotype occurred a few times. There were TCR beta CDR3 regions amplified from RNA transcripts. Carried out on the TCR CDR3, a first-round RT-PCR used the HTBI primer set. TCRdb passed the multiplex PCR reads through MiXCR, listing each CDR3 protein once. The sample has about 300,000 distinct CDR3 sequences, about 19% seen once. From under 12 ml of fresh peripheral blood, PBMCs were isolated. The sequencing sample was made of blood. This TCR was sampled from a man in his fifties with Graves' ophthalmopathy.

The CDR3 spells CASRSEGGYGYTF. The DNA of the CDR3 is TGTGCCAGCAGATCCGAAGGGGGCTATGGCTACACCTTC. This chain joins TRBV28 and TRBJ1-2; perhaps TRBD1 as D (6 bases). Germline V gene sequence: CDR1 MDHEN, CDR2 SYDVKM. CDR3 length equals 13 residues. The V and J ends lost 6 bases and 4 bases respectively, with 12 bases between them.